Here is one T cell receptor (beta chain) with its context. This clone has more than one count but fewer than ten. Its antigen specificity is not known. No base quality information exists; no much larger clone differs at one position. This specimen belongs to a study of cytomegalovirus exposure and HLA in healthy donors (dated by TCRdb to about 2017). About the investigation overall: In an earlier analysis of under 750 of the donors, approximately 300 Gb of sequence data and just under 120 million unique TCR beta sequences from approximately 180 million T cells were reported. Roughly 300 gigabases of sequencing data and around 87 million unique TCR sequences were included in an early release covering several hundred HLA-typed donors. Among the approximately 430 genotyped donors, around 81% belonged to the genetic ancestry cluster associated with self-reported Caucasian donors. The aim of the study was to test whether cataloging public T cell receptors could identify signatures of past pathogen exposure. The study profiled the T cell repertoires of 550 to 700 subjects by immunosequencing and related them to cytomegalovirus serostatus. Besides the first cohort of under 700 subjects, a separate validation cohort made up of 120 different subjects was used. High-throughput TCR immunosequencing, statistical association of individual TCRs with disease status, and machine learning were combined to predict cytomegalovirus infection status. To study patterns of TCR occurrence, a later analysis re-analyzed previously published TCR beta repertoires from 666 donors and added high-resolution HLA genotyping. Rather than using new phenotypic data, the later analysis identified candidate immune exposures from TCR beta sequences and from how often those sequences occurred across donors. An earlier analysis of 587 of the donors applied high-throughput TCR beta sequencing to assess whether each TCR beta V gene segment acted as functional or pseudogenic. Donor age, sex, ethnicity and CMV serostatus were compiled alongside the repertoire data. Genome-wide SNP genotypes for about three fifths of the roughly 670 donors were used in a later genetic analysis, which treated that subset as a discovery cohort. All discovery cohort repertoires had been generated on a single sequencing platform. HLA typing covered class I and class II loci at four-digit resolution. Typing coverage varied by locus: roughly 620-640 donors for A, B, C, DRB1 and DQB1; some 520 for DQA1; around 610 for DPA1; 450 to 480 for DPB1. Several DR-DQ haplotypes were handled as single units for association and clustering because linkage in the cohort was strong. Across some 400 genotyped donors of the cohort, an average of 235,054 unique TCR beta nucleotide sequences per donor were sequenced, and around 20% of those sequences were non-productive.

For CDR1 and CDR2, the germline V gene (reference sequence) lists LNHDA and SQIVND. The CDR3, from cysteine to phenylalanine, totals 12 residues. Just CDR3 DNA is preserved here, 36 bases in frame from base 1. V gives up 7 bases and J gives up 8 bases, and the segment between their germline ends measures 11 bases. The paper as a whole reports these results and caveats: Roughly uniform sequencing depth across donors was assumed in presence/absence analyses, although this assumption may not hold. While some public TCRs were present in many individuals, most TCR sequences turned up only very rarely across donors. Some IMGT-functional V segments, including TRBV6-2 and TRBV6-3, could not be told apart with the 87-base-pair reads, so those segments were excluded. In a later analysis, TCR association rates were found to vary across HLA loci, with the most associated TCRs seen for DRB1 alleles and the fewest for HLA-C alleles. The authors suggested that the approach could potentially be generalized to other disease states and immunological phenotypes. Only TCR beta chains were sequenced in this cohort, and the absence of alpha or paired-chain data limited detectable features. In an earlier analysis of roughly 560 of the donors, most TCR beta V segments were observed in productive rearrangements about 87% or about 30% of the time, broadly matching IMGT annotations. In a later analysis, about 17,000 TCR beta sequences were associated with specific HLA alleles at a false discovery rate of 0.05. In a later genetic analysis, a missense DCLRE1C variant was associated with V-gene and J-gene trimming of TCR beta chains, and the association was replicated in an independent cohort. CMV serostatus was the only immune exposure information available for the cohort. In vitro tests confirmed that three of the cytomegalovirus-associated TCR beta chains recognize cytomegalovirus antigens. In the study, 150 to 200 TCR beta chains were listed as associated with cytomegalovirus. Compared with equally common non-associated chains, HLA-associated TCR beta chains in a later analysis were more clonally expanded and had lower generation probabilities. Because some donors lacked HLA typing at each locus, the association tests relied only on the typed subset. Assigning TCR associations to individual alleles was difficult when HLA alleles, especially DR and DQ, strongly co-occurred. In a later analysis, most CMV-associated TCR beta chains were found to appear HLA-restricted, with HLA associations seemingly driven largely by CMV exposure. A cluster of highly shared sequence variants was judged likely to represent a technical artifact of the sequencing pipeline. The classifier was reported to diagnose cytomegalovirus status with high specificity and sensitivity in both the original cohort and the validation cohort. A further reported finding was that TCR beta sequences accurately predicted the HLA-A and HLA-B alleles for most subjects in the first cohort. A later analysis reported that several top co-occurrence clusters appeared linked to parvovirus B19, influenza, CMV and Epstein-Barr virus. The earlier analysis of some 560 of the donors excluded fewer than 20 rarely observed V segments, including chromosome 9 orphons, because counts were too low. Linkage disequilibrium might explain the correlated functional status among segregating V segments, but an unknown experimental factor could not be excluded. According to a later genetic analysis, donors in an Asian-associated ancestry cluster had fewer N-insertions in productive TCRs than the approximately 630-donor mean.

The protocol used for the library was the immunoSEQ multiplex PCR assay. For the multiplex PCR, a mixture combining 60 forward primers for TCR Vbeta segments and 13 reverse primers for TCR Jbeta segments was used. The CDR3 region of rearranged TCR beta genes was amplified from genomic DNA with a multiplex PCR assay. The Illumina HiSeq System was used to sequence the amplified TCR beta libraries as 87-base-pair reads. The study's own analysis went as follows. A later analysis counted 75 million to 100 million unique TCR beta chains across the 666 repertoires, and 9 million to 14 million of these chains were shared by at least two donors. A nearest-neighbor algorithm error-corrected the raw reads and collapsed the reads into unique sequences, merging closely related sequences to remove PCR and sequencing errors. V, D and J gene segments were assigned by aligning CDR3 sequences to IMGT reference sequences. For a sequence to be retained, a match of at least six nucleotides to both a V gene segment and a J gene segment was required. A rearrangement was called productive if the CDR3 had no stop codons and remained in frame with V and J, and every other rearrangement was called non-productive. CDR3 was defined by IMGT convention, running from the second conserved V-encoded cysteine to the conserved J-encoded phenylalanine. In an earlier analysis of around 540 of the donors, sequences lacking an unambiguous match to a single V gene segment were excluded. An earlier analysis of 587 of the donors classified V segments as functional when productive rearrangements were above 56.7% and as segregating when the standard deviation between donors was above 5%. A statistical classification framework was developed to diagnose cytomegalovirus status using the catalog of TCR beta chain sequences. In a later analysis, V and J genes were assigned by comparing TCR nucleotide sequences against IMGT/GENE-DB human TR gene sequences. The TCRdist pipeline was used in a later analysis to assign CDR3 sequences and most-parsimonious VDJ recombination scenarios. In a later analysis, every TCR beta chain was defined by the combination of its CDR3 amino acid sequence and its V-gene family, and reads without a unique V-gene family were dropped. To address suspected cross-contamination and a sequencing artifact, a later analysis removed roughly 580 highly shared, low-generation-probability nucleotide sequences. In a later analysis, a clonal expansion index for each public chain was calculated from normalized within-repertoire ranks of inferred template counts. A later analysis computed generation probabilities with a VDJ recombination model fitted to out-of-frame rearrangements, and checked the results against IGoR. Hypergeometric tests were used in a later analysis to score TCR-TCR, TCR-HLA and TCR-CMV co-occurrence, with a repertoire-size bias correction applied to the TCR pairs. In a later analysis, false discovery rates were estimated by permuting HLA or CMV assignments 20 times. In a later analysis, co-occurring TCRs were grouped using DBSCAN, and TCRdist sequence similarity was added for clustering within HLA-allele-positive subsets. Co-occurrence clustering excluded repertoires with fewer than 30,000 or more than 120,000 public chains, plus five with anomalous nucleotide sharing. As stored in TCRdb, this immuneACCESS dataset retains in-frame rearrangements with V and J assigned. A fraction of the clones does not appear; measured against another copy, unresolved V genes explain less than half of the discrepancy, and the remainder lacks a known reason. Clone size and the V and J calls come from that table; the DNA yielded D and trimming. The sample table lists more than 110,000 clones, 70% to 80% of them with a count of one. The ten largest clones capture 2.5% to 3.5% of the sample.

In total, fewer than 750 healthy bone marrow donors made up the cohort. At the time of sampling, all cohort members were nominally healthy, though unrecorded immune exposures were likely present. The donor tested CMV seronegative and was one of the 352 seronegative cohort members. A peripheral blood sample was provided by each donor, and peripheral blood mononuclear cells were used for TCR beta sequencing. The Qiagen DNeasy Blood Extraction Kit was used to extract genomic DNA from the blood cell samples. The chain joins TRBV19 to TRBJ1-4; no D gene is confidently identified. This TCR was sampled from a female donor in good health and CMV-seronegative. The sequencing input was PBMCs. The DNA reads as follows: TGTGCCAGTACCACGACTGGGGAAAAACTGTTTTTT. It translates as CASTTTGEKLFF.